This TCR beta chain was found in a study of T cell responses to AZD1222 COVID-19 vaccine. TCRdb's table, derived via immunoSEQ multiplex PCR, lists solely in-frame clones and lacks some. The repertoire has some 130,000 clones, 85% to 90% of them found once; the top ten carry under 2.5%. The CDR3 extends over 16 amino acids. Per germline, CDR1 SGHTA and CDR2 FQGNSA. V was clipped by 1 base and J by 2 bases, with 15 bases between them. The chain has TRBV7-2 and TRBJ2-7, with D perhaps TRBD1 (5 bases). The sequences come from peripheral blood, collected on day 0 of AZD1222 vaccination. The sequence was obtained from an adult in good health. The CDR3 loop is CASSLVGQAYPYEQYF. The CDR3 DNA follows: TGTGCCAGCAGCTTAGTGGGGCAGGCTTACCCCTACGAGCAGTACTTC.